The present T cell receptor (beta chain) was sequenced within a study of T cell responses to AZD1222 COVID-19 vaccine. Sequencing was performed with immunoSEQ multiplex PCR; in TCRdb, only in-frame clones are kept and a portion is missing. The table has 140,000 to 150,000 clones, approximately 90% seen once; the top ten hold more than 12%. A remark on this clone: As yet, its antigen is unknown.

General study points: It should be noted that donors were predominantly white British and more often female, and clonal diversity was possibly underestimated.

The source is an adult in good health. Sequencing was performed on peripheral blood, taken on day 0 of AZD1222 vaccination.

The CDR3 protein is CASSEIGGRDNEKLFF. In DNA form, the CDR3 reads TGTGCCAGCAGTGAAATAGGGGGGCGGGATAATGAAAAACTGTTTTTT. The chain couples TRBV6-1 to TRBJ1-4; a weak D match, TRBD1 (6 bases). Germline loops: CDR1 MNHNS, CDR2 SASEGT. The CDR3 totals 16 residues. Between the trimmed V and J ends, which lost 2 bases and 4 bases, there was a span of 14 bases.